This TCR beta chain is from a study of cytomegalovirus exposure and HLA in healthy donors. Study-wide results and limits: TCR beta V- and J-gene trimming, according to a later analysis, was linked to a missense DCLRE1C variant.

Comments on this clone: Its antigen is as yet unknown.

CDR1 and CDR2 (germline): SNHLY, FYNNEI. The V end lost 2 bases, the J end lost 15 bases, and 11 bases lay between the germline ends. CDR3 length: 12 residues. The PCR employed 60 Vbeta primers together with 13 Jbeta primers. Sequencing used immunoSEQ multiplex PCR; TCRdb keeps in-frame clones, though not all of them. This sample has some 96,000 clones, with under 80% found just once. The gene calls are TRBV2 and TRBJ2-6, with a possible D match to TRBD2 (5 bases). The TCR comes from a man aged 40-49 years in good health and CMV-seropositive. What was sequenced was PBMCs. The CDR3 is CASSERNAGLTF. CDR3 DNA sequence: TGTGCCAGCAGTGAAAGGAATGCGGGCCTGACTTTC.